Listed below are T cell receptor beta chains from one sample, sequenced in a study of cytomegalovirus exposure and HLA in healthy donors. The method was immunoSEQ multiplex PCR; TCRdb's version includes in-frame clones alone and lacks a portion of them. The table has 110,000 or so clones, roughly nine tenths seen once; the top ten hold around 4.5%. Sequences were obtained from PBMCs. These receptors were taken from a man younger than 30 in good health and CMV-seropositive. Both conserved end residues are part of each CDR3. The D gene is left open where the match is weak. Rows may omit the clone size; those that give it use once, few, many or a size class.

TGTGCCAGCAGTAAGACTAGCGGGGGGATCGATACGCAGTATTTT,CASSKTSGGIDTQYF,TRBV2,TRBD2,TRBJ2-3,-
TGTGCCAGCTCTCCTAGGACAAGCCCGAAGAACACTGAAGCTTTCTTT,CASSPRTSPKNTEAFF,TRBV18,-,TRBJ1-1,-
TGTGCCTGGAGTGTATCAGGGGGGTTCGGGGAGCTGTTTTTT,CAWSVSGGFGELFF,TRBV30,-,TRBJ2-2,few
TGTGCCAGCACCCAGGGGTTAAGAAACACCGGGGAGCTGTTTTTT,CASTQGLRNTGELFF,TRBV5-8,-,TRBJ2-2,once
TGTGCCAGCAGCTTGGGCGGCTTGGGGGCGCGGGATGGCTACACCTTC,CASSLGGLGARDGYTF,TRBV5-6,-,TRBJ1-2,-
TGCGCCAGCAGCCAACCCGGGACACAGAACACTGAAGCTTTCTTT,CASSQPGTQNTEAFF,TRBV4-1,-,TRBJ1-1,-
TGTGCCAGCAGCTCCGTGGGGGAGGGGAACACTGAAGCTTTCTTT,CASSSVGEGNTEAFF,TRBV11-2,-,TRBJ1-1,-
TGTGCCATCAGTGAGTCGAAAGGGGCCAACACTGAAGCTTTCTTT,CAISESKGANTEAFF,TRBV10-3,-,TRBJ1-1,-
TGCGCCAGCAGCCCCGCCCAGGCAAGGGGCTACACCTTC,CASSPAQARGYTF,TRBV5-1,-,TRBJ1-2,-
TGTGCCAGCAGTCTTAGTGCTGGGGCCAACGTCCTGACTTTC,CASSLSAGANVLTF,TRBV27,-,TRBJ2-6,-
TGTGCCAGCTCCATTAGCCCGGGACAGAACTCTGGAAACACCATATATTTT,CASSISPGQNSGNTIYF,TRBV18,TRBD1,TRBJ1-3,-
TGTGCCAGCAAAGGAACAGGGAACGTGTTGCCCCAGCATTTT,CASKGTGNVLPQHF,TRBV2,-,TRBJ1-5,few
TGTGCCAGTAGTCCGAGGAACAGGGTCAACTATGGCTACACCTTC,CASSPRNRVNYGYTF,TRBV19,-,TRBJ1-2,few
TGTGCCAGCAGTTACCGGGACAGACAATATTTCTCTGGGGCCAACGTCCTGACTTTC,CASSYRDRQYFSGANVLTF,TRBV28,TRBD1,TRBJ2-6,-
TGTGCCAGCAGCTCCGGACAGACCAATCAGCCCCAGCATTTT,CASSSGQTNQPQHF,TRBV5-6,-,TRBJ1-5,-
TGTGCCAGCAGTCCGTACCAGGGTGAGACCCAGTACTTC,CASSPYQGETQYF,TRBV27,-,TRBJ2-5,-
TGTGCCAGCAGCTTGGACAGGGGATCGTATGGCTACACCTTC,CASSLDRGSYGYTF,TRBV5-4,TRBD1,TRBJ1-2,once
TGTGCCAGCAGTGACCGATATTCGGGGGTTTCACCCCTCCACTTT,CASSDRYSGVSPLHF,TRBV6-4,-,TRBJ1-6,-
TGTGCCAGCTCACTTGGGGGACAGGGGGCGCCAGGGAACATTCAGTACTTC,CASSLGGQGAPGNIQYF,TRBV18,TRBD1,TRBJ2-4,-
TGTGCCAGCAGTTCCCGGGACAGGGGGGGCTATGGCTACACCTTC,CASSSRDRGGYGYTF,TRBV28,TRBD1,TRBJ1-2,-
TGTGCCAGCAGCTTAGATGGGGGGTCCTACAATGAGCAGTTCTTC,CASSLDGGSYNEQFF,TRBV7-2,-,TRBJ2-1,-
TGCGCCAGCAGCCAAGATGTCAGGGGGCGTTATGGCTACACCTTC,CASSQDVRGRYGYTF,TRBV4-1,TRBD1,TRBJ1-2,-
TGTGCCAGCAGCTTAAGGGCAGGGGCGGACGCTGAAAAACTGTTTTTT,CASSLRAGADAEKLFF,TRBV7-6,-,TRBJ1-4,-
TGCGCCAGCAGCCAACTAGACAGAACTAACTATGGCTACACCTTC,CASSQLDRTNYGYTF,TRBV4-1,-,TRBJ1-2,-
TGCGCCAGCAGCCAAGACCGGGACAGGGGGGTTTATGGCTACACCTTC,CASSQDRDRGVYGYTF,TRBV4-3,TRBD1,TRBJ1-2,-
TGCGCCAGCAGCCAGGGCCCAGGGGGACCGCGAGGAAAGCCTGAAGCTTTCTTT,CASSQGPGGPRGKPEAFF,TRBV4-1,TRBD1,TRBJ1-1,-
TGTGCCAGCAATCGCCCAGGGTTTTTCGGCGAGCAGTACTTC,CASNRPGFFGEQYF,TRBV5-8,-,TRBJ2-7,-
TGTGCCACCAGCGTCCGACAGGGGACCACTGAAGCTTTCTTT,CATSVRQGTTEAFF,TRBV15,TRBD1,TRBJ1-1,-
TGTGCCAGCAGCTCCGGACAGGGAAGCCACGAGCAGTACTTC,CASSSGQGSHEQYF,TRBV11-3,TRBD1,TRBJ2-7,-
TGTGCCAGCAGCTGGAGGGGAGACAGGGGATATGAAAAACTGTTTTTT,CASSWRGDRGYEKLFF,TRBV7-9,TRBD1,TRBJ1-4,-
TGTGCCAGCGGGTACAGGGAGAAACTGTTTTTT,CASGYREKLFF,TRBV6-1,-,TRBJ1-4,-
TGTGCCAGCACCGAGGAAACGGCGCGGGCTTTCTTT,CASTEETARAFF,TRBV2,-,TRBJ1-1,-
TGTGCCAGTAGCGCCAGACTCACTGAAAAACTGTTTTTT,CASSARLTEKLFF,TRBV19,-,TRBJ1-4,-
TGTGCCAGCAGCTTATGGCAGGGCCGGAATGAGCAGTTCTTC,CASSLWQGRNEQFF,TRBV5-4,-,TRBJ2-1,-